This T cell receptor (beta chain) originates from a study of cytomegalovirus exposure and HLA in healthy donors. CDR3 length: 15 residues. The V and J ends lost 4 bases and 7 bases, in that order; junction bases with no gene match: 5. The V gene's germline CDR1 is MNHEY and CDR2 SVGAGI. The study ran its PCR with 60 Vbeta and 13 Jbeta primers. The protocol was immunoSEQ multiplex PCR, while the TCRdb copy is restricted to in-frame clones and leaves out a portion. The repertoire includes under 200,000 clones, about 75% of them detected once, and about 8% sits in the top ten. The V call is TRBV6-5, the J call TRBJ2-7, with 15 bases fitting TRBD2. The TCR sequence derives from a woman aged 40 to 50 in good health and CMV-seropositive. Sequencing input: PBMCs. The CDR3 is CASSWTSGRVREQYF. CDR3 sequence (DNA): TGTGCCAGCAGTTGGACTAGCGGGAGGGTCCGGGAGCAGTACTTC.